This T cell receptor (beta chain) was recorded in a study of blood T cell repertoires in COVID-19. Study summary: The cDNA or gDNA used as material had been derived from T cells, B-cell-depleted T cells, or PBMCs.

Original analysis: Cell counts per sample came from amplifying reference gene primers. Repertoires were generated with immunoSEQ multiplex PCR, while TCRdb's copy carries only in-frame clones and drops some. Clone size and V and J calls were adopted from that table, with D and trimming inferred from the DNA. The sample yields about 480,000 clones, around 90% seen once. The germline V and J ends were trimmed by 3 bases and 5 bases, with 14 bases remaining between them. From germline, CDR1 is SGDLS and CDR2 YYNGEE. This CDR3 has 15 amino acids. The sequencing sample was made of peripheral blood. This clonotype originated in a woman in her forties or fifties with COVID-19, enrolled during active disease. The chain couples TRBV9 to TRBJ2-2, with a weak D call TRBD2 (6 bases). The CDR3 DNA reads TGTGCCAGCAGCGCGACAGCAGGGAGGACCGGGGAGCTGTTTTTT. This codes for CASSATAGRTGELFF.